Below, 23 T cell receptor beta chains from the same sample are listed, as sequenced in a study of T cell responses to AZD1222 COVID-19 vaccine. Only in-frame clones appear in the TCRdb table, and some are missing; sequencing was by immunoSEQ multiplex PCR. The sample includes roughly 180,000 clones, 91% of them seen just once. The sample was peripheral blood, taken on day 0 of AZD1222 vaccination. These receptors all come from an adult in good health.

DNA of the CDR3: TGTGCCACCAAAGGGGACTCTGGGGCCAACGTCCTGACTTTC. Translated, it gives CATKGDSGANVLTF. The chain links TRBV24-1 to TRBJ2-6, with D maybe TRBD1 (5 bases). Trimming pared 8 bases from V and 0 bases from J, leaving 7 bases between. Germline V lookup: CDR1 KGHDR, CDR2 SFDVKD. The CDR3 length is 14 residues.

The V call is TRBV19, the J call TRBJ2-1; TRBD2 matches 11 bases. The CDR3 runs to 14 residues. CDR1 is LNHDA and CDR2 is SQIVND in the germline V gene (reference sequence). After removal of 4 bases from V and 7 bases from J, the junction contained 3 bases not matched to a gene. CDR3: CASSRVAGGNEQFF. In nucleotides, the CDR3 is TGTGCCAGTAGTAGGGTAGCGGGAGGGAATGAGCAGTTCTTC.

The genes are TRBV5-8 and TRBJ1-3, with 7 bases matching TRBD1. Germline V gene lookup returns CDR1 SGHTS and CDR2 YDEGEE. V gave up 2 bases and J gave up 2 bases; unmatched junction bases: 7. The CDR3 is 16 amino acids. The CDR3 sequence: CASSFDRVITGNTIYF. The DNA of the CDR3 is TGTGCCAGCAGCTTTGACAGGGTGATTACTGGAAACACCATATATTTT.

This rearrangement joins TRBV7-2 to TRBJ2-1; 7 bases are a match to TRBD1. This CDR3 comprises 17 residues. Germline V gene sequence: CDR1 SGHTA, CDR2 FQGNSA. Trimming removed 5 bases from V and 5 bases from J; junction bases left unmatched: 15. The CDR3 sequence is CASSRRQGLRANNEQFF. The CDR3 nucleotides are TGTGCCAGCAGCAGGAGACAGGGTTTGAGGGCGAACAATGAGCAGTTCTTC.

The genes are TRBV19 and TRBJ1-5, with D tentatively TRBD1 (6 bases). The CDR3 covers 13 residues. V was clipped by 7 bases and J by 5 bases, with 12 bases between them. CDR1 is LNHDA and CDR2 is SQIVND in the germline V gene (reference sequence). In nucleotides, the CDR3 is TGTGCCAGTACCGGGGGCAGGTATCAGCCCCAGCATTTT. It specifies CASTGGRYQPQHF.

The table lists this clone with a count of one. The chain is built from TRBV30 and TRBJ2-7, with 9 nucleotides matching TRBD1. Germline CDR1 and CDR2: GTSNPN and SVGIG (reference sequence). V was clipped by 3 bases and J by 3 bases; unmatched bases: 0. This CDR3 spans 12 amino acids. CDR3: CAWRDRGYEQYF. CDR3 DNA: TGTGCCTGGAGGGACAGGGGCTACGAGCAGTACTTC.

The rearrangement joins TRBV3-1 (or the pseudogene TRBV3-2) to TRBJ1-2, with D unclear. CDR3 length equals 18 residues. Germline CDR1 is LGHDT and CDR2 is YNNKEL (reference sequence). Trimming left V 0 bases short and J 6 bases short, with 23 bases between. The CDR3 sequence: CASSQDGVLAFPTNGYTF. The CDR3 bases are TGTGCCAGCAGCCAAGATGGGGTGTTGGCATTCCCAACTAATGGCTACACCTTC.

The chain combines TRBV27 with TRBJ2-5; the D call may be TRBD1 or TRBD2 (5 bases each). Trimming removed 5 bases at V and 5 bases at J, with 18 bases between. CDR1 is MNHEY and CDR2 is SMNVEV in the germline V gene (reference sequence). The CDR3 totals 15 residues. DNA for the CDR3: TGTGCCAGCAGTATGTGGGACGGAGGTTTGGAGACCCAGTACTTC. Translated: CASSMWDGGLETQYF.

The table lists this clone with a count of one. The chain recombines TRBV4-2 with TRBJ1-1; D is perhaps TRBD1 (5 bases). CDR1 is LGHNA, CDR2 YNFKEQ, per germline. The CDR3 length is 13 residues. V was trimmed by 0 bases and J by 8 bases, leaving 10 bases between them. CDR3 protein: CASSQEIGGEAFF. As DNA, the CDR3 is TGTGCCAGCAGCCAAGAAATCGGGGGAGAAGCTTTCTTT.

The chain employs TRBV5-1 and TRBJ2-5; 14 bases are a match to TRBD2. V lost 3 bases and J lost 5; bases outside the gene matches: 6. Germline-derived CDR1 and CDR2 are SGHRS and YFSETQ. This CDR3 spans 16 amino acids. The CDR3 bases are TGCGCCAGCAGCTCGGGACTAGCGGGAGAGAGGGAGACCCAGTACTTC. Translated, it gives CASSSGLAGERETQYF.

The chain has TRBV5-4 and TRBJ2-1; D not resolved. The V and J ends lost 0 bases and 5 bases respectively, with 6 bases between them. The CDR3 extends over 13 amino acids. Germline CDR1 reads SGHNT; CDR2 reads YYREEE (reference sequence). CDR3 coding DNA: TGTGCCAGCAGCTTGGCCTTGGACAATGAGCAGTTCTTC. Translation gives CASSLALDNEQFF.

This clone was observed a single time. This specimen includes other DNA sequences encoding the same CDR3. CDR3 nucleotides: TGTGCCTGGAGCCGGACAGCCTACGAGCAGTACTTC. Encoded protein: CAWSRTAYEQYF. The chain couples TRBV30 to TRBJ2-7; D might be TRBD1 (6 bases). The CDR3 sequence is 12 residues long. V was clipped by 3 bases and J by 2 bases, with 8 bases between them. CDR1 GTSNPN and CDR2 SVGIG come from the germline V gene (reference sequence). Full variable domain (remainder filled in from reference TRBV30 and TRBJ2-7): SQTIHQWPATLVQPVGSPLSLECTVEGTSNPNLYWYRQAAGRGLQLLFYSVGIGQISSEVPQNLSASRPQDRQFILSSKKLLLSDSGFYLCAWSRTAYEQYFGPGTRLTVT.

CDR3 sequence: CASSVEAGTEAFF. The CDR3 DNA follows: TGTGCCAGCAGCGTTGAGGCGGGCACTGAAGCTTTCTTT. The chain links TRBV6-4 to TRBJ1-1; no firm D call. The CDR3 is 13 residues long. V was pared by 6 bases and J by 4 bases, with 12 bases between. Looked up from germline, CDR1 is MRHNA and CDR2 is SNTAGT.

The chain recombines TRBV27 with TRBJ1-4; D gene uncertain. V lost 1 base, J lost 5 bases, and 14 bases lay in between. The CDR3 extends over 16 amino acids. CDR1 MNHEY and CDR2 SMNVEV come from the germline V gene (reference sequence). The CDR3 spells CASSLFPPDGNEKLFF. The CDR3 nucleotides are TGTGCCAGCAGTTTATTCCCCCCGGACGGGAATGAAAAACTGTTTTTT. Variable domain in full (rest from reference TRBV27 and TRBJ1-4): EAQVTQNPRYLITVTGKKLTVTCSQNMNHEYMSWYRQDPGLGLRQIYYSMNVEVTDKGDVPEGYKVSRKEKRNFPLILESPSPNQTSLYFCASSLFPPDGNEKLFFGSGTQLSVL.

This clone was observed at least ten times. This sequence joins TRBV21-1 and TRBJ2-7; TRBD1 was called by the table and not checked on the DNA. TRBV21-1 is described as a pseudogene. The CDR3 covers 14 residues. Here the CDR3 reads CASSSGTGFYEQYF. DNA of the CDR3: TGTGCCAGCAGCTCCGGGACAGGGTTCTACGAGCAGTACTTC.

CDR3 DNA: TGTGCCAGCAGCCCCCGAGGCGGAAACACCATATATTTT. Translating it yields CASSPRGGNTIYF. The chain couples TRBV12-3 or TRBV12-4 to TRBJ1-3; D not certain. Trimming stripped 6 bases from V and 4 bases from J, with 10 bases between. The CDR3 spans 13 residues.

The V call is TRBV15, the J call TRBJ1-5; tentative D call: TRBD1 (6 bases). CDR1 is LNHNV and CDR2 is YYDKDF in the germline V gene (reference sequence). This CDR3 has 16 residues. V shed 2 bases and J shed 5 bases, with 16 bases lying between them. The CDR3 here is CATSRRTQGPHQPQHF. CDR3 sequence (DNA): TGTGCCACCAGCAGACGAACACAGGGACCCCATCAGCCCCAGCATTTT.

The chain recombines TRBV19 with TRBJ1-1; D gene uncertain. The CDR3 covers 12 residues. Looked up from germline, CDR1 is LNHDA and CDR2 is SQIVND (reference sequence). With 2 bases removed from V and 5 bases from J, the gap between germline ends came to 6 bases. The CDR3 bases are TGTGCCAGTAGTATAAGTTTTACTGAAGCTTTCTTT. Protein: CASSISFTEAFF.

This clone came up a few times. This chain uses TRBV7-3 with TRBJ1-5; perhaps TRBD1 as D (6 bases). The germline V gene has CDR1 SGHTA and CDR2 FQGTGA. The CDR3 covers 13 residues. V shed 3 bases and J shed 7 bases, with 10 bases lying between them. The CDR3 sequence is CASSLRGGQPQHF. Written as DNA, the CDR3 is TGTGCCAGCAGCTTGAGGGGGGGACAGCCCCAGCATTTT.

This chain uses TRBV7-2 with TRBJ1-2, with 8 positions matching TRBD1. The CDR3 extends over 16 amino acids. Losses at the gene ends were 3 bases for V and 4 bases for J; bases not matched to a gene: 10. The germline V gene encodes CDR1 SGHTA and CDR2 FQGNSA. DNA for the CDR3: TGTGCCAGCAGCTTCCCTTCCCGGGACAGGACCTATGGCTACACCTTC. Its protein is CASSFPSRDRTYGYTF. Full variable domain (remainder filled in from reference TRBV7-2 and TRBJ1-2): GAGVSQSPSNKVTEKGKDVELRCDPISGHTALYWYRQSLGQGLEFLIYFQGNSAPDKSGLPSDRFSAERTGGSVSTLTIQRTQQEDSAVYLCASSFPSRDRTYGYTFGSGTRLTVV.

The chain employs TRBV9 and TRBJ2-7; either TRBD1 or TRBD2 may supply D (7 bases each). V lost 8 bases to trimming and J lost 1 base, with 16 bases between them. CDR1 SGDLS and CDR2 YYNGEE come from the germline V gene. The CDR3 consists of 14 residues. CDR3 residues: CASSGGGKSYEQYF. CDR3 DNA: TGTGCCAGTTCAGGGGGAGGGAAGTCCTACGAGCAGTACTTC.

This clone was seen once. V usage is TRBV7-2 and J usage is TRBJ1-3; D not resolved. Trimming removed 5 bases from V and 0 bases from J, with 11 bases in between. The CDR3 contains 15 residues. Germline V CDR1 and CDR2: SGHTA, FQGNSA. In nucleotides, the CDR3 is TGTGCCAGCAGCCCGACCAGGATCTCTGGAAACACCATATATTTT. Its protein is CASSPTRISGNTIYF.

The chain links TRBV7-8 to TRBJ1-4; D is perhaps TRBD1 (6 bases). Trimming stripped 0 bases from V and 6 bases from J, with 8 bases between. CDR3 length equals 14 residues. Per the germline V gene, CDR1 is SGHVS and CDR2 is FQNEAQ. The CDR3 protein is CASSLAYRDEKLFF. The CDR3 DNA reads TGTGCCAGCAGCTTAGCGTACAGGGATGAAAAACTGTTTTTT.